The subject of this entry is one TCR beta chain. Mismatch with germline at one junction end may stem from a read error. As handled by the study authors: Amplified reference gene primers provided the basis for estimating nucleated cell counts. Assay: immunoSEQ multiplex PCR; the TCRdb copy retains only in-frame clones and omits some. Clone size and V and J calls were adopted from that table, with D and trimming inferred from the DNA. The table shows 150,000 or so clones, with roughly 89% occurring only once. This record comes from a study of blood T cell repertoires in COVID-19. Study details: Sites across the United States, Italy and Spain contributed samples from acute and convalescent COVID-19. From T cells, B-cell-depleted T cells, or PBMCs came the material, which was cDNA or gDNA.

The CDR3 contains 15 residues. Germline CDR1 reads SGHTA; CDR2 reads FQGNSA. The chain is built from TRBV7-2 and TRBJ2-1; TRBD2 aligns across 11 bases. Sequenced material: peripheral blood. This receptor was obtained from a woman aged 50 to 60 with acute or convalescent COVID-19. The DNA for the CDR3 is TGTGCCGGCAGCCCAACTAGCGGGAGCAGCAATGAGCAGTTCTTC. It yields the protein CAGSPTSGSSNEQFF.